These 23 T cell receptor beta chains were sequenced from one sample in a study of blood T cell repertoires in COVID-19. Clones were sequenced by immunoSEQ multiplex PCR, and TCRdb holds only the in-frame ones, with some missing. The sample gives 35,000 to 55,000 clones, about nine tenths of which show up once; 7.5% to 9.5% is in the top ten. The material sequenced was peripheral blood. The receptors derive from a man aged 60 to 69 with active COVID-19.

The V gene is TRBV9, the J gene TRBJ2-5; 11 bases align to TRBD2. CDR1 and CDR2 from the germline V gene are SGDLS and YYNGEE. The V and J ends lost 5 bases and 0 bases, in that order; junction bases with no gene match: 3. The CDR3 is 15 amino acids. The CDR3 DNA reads TGTGCCAGCAGTTCGGGACTAGCGGACCAAGAGACCCAGTACTTC. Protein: CASSSGLADQETQYF.

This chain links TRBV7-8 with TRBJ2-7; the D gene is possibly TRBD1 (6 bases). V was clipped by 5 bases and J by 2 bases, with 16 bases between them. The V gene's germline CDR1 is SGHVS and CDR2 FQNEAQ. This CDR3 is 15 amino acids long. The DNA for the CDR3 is TGTGCCAGCAGCCAACCTAGGACAGCTACCTACGAGCAGTACTTC. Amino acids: CASSQPRTATYEQYF.

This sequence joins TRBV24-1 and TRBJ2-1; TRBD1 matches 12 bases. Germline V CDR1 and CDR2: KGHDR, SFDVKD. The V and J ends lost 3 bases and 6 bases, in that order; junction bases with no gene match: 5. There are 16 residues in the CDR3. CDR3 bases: TGTGCCACCAGTGATCCCGGGACAGGGGGCCGCAATGAGCAGTTCTTC. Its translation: CATSDPGTGGRNEQFF.

The CDR3 protein is CASSLVRRGPRSSYNEQFF. The CDR3 region has the DNA TGTGCCAGCAGCTTAGTACGGAGGGGCCCACGGAGCTCCTACAATGAGCAGTTCTTC. The chain is built from TRBV7-8 and TRBJ2-1; possible D gene TRBD2, 6 bases. V dropped 1 base and J dropped 0 bases, with 19 bases sitting between them. The CDR3 sequence is 19 residues long. The germline V gene has CDR1 SGHVS and CDR2 FQNEAQ. The full variable domain, its missing parts supplied by reference TRBV7-8 and TRBJ2-1, is GAGVSQSPRYKVAKRGQDVALRCDPISGHVSLFWYQQALGQGPEFLTYFQNEAQLDKSGLPSDRFFAERPEGSVSTLKIQRTQQEDSAVYLCASSLVRRGPRSSYNEQFFGPGTRLTVL.

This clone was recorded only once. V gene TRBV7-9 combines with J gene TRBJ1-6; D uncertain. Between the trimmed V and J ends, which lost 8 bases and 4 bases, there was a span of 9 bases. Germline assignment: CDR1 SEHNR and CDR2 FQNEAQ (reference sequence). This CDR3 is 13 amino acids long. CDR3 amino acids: CASETDYNSPLHF. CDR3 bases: TGTGCCAGCGAAACAGATTATAATTCACCCCTCCACTTT.

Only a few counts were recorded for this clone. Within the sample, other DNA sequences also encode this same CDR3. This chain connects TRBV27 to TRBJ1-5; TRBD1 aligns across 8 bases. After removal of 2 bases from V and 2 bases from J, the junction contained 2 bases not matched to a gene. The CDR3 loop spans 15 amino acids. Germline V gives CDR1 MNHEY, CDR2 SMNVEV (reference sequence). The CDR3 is CASSLTGGGNQPQHF. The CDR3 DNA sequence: TGTGCCAGCAGTTTAACAGGGGGGGGCAATCAGCCCCAGCATTTT.

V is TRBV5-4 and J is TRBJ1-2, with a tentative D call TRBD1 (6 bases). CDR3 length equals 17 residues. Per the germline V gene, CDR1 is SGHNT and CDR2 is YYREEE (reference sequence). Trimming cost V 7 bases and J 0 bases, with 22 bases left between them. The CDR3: CASASTGGARANYGYTF. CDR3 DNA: TGTGCCAGCGCCTCGACGGGGGGCGCTAGAGCTAACTATGGCTACACCTTC. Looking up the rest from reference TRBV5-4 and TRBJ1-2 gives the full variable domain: ETGVTQSPTHLIKTRGQQVTLRCSSQSGHNTVSWYQQALGQGPQFIFQYYREEENGRGNFPPRFSGLQFPNYSSELNVNALELDDSALYLCASASTGGARANYGYTFGSGTRLTVV.

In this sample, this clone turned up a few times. CDR3 protein: CASRGQNQPQHF. In nucleotides, the CDR3 is TGTGCCAGCAGGGGACAGAATCAGCCCCAGCATTTT. V usage is TRBV2 and J usage is TRBJ1-5; 7 positions match TRBD1. Germline trimming cut 6 bases from V and 4 bases from J; bases unmatched to any gene: 0. This CDR3 has 12 amino acids. Germline CDR1 reads SNHLY; CDR2 reads FYNNEI.

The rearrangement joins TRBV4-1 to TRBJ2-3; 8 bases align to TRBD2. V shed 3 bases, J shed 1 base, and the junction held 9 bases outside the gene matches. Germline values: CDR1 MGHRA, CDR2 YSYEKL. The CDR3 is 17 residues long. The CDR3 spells CASSHPARGRRTDTQYF. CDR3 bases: TGCGCCAGCAGCCACCCCGCCCGCGGGAGGCGCACAGATACGCAGTATTTT.

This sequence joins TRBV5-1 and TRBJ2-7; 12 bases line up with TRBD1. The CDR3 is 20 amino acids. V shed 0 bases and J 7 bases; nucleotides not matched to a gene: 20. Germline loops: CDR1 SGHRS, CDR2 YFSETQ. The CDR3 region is CASSLATFTGTGGIPREQYF. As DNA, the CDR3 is TGCGCCAGCAGCTTGGCCACCTTTACCGGGACAGGGGGCATCCCTAGAGAGCAGTACTTC.

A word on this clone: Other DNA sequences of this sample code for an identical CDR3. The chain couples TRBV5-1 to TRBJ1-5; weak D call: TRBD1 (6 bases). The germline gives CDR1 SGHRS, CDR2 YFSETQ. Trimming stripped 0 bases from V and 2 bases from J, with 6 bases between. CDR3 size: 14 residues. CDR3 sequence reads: CASSLAGGNQPQHF. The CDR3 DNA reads TGCGCCAGCAGCTTGGCAGGGGGCAATCAGCCCCAGCATTTT.

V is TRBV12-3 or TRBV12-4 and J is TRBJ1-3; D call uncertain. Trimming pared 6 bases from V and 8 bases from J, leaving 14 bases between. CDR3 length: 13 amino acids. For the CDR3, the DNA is TGTGCCAGCAGCTATCTCGAAGGAGACACCATATATTTT. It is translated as CASSYLEGDTIYF.

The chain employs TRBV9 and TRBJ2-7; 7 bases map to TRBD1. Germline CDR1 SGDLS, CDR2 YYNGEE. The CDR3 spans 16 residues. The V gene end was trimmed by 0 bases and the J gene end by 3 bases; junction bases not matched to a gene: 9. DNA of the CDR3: TGTGCCAGCAGCGTAGATTTCGGGACAGACGTCTACGAGCAGTACTTC. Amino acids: CASSVDFGTDVYEQYF.

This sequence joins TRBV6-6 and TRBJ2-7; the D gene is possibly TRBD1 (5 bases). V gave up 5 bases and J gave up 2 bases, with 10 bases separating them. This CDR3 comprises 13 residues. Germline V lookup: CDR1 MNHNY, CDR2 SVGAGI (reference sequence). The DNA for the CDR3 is TGTGCCAGCAGTGCCGACAGCCCCTACGAGCAGTACTTC. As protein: CASSADSPYEQYF.

CDR3 in DNA: TGTGCCAGTAGTATTTTAGTGTCTAGCGGGAGGGCCGTTCCCTCCTACAATGAGCAGTTCTTC. Translating it yields CASSILVSSGRAVPSYNEQFF. The rearrangement uses TRBV19 and TRBJ2-1; 12 nucleotides agree with TRBD2. The CDR3 loop spans 21 amino acids. Germline assignment: CDR1 LNHDA and CDR2 SQIVND (reference sequence). V gave up 3 bases and J gave up 0 bases; unmatched junction bases: 15.

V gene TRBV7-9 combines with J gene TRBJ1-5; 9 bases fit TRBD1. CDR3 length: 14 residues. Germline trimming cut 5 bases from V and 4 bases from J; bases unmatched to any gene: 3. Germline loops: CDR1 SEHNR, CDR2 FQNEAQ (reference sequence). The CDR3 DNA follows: TGTGCCAGCAGCCAAGGGACAGGGAATCAGCCCCAGCATTTT. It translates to CASSQGTGNQPQHF. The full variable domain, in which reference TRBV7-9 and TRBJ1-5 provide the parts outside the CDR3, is DTGVSQNPRHKITKRGQNVTFRCDPISEHNRLYWYRQTLGQGPEFLTYFQNEAQLEKSRLLSDRFSAERPKGSFSTLEIQRTEQGDSAMYLCASSQGTGNQPQHFGDGTRLSIL.

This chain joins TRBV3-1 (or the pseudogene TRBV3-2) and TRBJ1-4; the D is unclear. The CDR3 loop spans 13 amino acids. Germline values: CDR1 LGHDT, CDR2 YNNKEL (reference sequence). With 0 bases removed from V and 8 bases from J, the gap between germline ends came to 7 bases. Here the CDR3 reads CASSQDPGEKLFF. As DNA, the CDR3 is TGTGCCAGCAGCCAAGATCCGGGGGAAAAACTGTTTTTT.

The CDR3 sequence: CASSWDSNTEAFF. The CDR3 DNA reads TGCGCCAGCAGCTGGGACAGTAACACTGAAGCTTTCTTT. The rearrangement links TRBV5-1 to TRBJ1-1, with 7 bases matching TRBD1. This CDR3 spans 13 amino acids. Germline V CDR1 and CDR2: SGHRS, YFSETQ. V lost 3 bases to trimming and J lost 2 bases; unmatched junction nucleotides: 1.

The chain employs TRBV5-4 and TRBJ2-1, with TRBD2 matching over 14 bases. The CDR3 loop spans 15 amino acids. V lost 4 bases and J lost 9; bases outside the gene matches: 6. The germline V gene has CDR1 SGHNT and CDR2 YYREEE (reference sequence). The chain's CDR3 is CASSPGTSGRGEQFF. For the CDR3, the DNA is TGTGCCAGCAGCCCCGGGACTAGCGGGAGAGGTGAGCAGTTCTTC.

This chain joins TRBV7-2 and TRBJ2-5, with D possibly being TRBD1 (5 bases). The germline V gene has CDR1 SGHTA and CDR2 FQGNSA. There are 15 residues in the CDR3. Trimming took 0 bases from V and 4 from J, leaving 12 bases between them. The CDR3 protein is CASSLAGASGETQYF. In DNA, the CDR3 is TGTGCCAGCAGCTTAGCAGGGGCCTCGGGAGAGACCCAGTACTTC.

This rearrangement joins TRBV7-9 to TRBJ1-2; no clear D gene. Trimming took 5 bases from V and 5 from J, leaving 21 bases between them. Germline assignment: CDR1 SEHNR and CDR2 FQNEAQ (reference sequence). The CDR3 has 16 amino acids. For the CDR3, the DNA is TGTGCCAGCAGCCTTATCGGTCAAGTTGGAGCGTATGGCTACACCTTC. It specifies CASSLIGQVGAYGYTF.

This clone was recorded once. The CDR3 sequence is CASSSVTGSNYGYTF. CDR3 DNA: TGTGCCAGTAGTTCCGTGACAGGCTCTAACTATGGCTACACCTTC. This chain joins TRBV19 and TRBJ1-2; TRBD1 is a possible D gene (6 bases). CDR3 length: 15 amino acids. Germline CDR1 is LNHDA and CDR2 is SQIVND (reference sequence). Trimming cost V 5 bases and J 0 bases, with 13 bases left between them.

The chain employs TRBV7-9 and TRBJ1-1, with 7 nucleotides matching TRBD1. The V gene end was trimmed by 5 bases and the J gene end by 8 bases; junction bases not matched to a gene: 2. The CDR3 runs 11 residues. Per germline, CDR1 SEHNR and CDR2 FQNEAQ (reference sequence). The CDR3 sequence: CASSRQGEAFF. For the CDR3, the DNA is TGTGCCAGCAGCCGACAGGGCGAAGCTTTCTTT.